The 19 T cell receptor beta chains below were found in one sample sequenced in a study of blood T cell repertoires in COVID-19. Produced via immunoSEQ multiplex PCR; TCRdb's table is partial and in-frame only. The table has about 320,000 clones, 85% seen once; the top ten hold around 7.8%. Sample: peripheral blood. The receptors derive from a human donor in a cohort sampled during active COVID-19.

V gene TRBV21-1 combines with J gene TRBJ1-1. TRBV21-1 is shown as a pseudogene. The CDR3 is 15 residues long. CDR3 protein: CASSKILRFGTEAFF. Here the CDR3 DNA reads TGTGCCAGCAGCAAAATATTGAGGTTTGGCACTGAAGCTTTCTTT.

The genes are TRBV28 and TRBJ2-3, with 12 bases fitting TRBD2. Germline V CDR1 and CDR2: MDHEN, SYDVKM. Unmatched junction bases numbered 9, after V lost 6 bases and J lost 8 bases. The CDR3 totals 15 residues. CDR3 DNA: TGTGCCAGCAGAACACTAGCGGGGGGCGGGGGTACGCAGTATTTT. This codes for CASRTLAGGGGTQYF.

The chain is built from TRBV2 and TRBJ1-6, with D unresolved. The germline V and J ends were trimmed by 6 bases and 0 bases, with 15 bases remaining between them. This CDR3 is built from 17 residues. The germline CDR1 and CDR2 sequences are SNHLY and FYNNEI. This CDR3 reads CASRGEVGYSYNSPLHF. The CDR3 DNA follows: TGTGCCAGCAGAGGAGAGGTCGGCTACTCCTATAATTCACCCCTCCACTTT.

The chain combines TRBV14 with TRBJ1-2; TRBD1 matches at 12 bases. V dropped 1 base and J dropped 2; count of bases not matched to a gene: 5. The V gene's germline CDR1 is SGHDN and CDR2 FVKESK. This CDR3 is 17 amino acids long. DNA of the CDR3: TGTGCCAGCAGCCAAGTCCCGGGACAGGGGGCCAACTATGGCTACACCTTC. It is translated as CASSQVPGQGANYGYTF. Full variable domain (remainder filled in from reference TRBV14 and TRBJ1-2): EAGVTQFPSHSVIEKGQTVTLRCDPISGHDNLYWYRRVMGKEIKFLLHFVKESKQDESGMPNNRFLAERTGGTYSTLKVQPAELEDSGVYFCASSQVPGQGANYGYTFGSGTRLTVV.

The J gene is TRBJ2-5, the V gene TRBV25-1, with 8 bases aligning to TRBD1. Germline CDR1 and CDR2: MGHDK and SYGVNS. The CDR3 spans 14 residues. Germline trimming cut 7 bases from V and 4 bases from J; bases unmatched to any gene: 8. This CDR3 reads CASTRDRPTETQYF. The CDR3, as DNA: TGTGCCAGCACCCGGGACAGGCCTACAGAGACCCAGTACTTC.

The chain combines TRBV10-1 with TRBJ2-3, with 9 bases aligning to TRBD1. The CDR3 covers 15 residues. The V and J ends lost 3 bases and 1 base, in that order; junction bases with no gene match: 2. In germline, CDR1 is WNHNN, CDR2 SYGVQD (reference sequence). Written as DNA, the CDR3 is TGCGCCAGCAGTGAATGGACAGGGGGCACAGATACGCAGTATTTT. Its protein is CASSEWTGGTDTQYF.

In this sample, this clone turned up a few times. The chain recombines TRBV12-3 or TRBV12-4 with TRBJ1-1; D ambiguous. There are 10 residues in the CDR3. Between the trimmed V and J ends, which lost 6 bases and 6 bases, there was a span of 5 bases. The CDR3 DNA follows: TGTGCCAGCAGCCAATCTGAAGCTTTCTTT. Amino acids: CASSQSEAFF.

This clone was picked up a small number of times. The chain links TRBV10-3 to TRBJ1-1, with D possibly TRBD1 on 6 matching bases. The CDR3 length is 13 residues. The V end was cut by 6 bases, the J end by 2 bases, with 10 bases between. The germline V gene has CDR1 ENHRY and CDR2 SYGVKD. CDR3: CAIRGATNTEAFF. CDR3 bases: TGTGCCATCAGGGGGGCCACTAACACTGAAGCTTTCTTT.

This clone appeared once. V usage is TRBV27 and J usage is TRBJ1-5; TRBD1 matches at 9 bases. The germline V gene encodes CDR1 MNHEY and CDR2 SMNVEV (reference sequence). The CDR3 has 15 amino acids. V lost 4 bases and J lost 4; bases outside the gene matches: 5. The CDR3 nucleotides read TGTGCCAGCAGTTCCGGGACAGGGCGTAATCAGCCCCAGCATTTT. It encodes CASSSGTGRNQPQHF.

This chain joins TRBV12-2 and TRBJ2-7; TRBD2 reflects the table's D call only, with no check against the DNA. TRBV12-2 counts as a pseudogene. The length of the CDR3 is 16 residues. Here the CDR3 reads CASRLARIGSIYEQYF. CDR3 DNA: TGTGCAAGTCGCTTAGCGCGTATCGGGTCAATCTACGAGCAGTACTTC.

The rearrangement links TRBV6-5 to TRBJ2-7; 7 nucleotides line up with TRBD1. Germline loops: CDR1 MNHEY, CDR2 SVGAGI. This CDR3 has 13 residues. With 8 bases clipped from V and 2 bases from J, the junction kept 6 bases outside the gene matches. This CDR3 reads CASGRDSTYEQYF. As DNA, the CDR3 is TGTGCCAGCGGACGGGACAGCACCTACGAGCAGTACTTC.

This sequence joins TRBV29-1 and TRBJ1-2; 8 bases agree with TRBD1. The CDR3 covers 13 residues. Germline V gives CDR1 SQVTM, CDR2 ANQGSEA. V gave up 6 bases and J gave up 3 bases; unmatched junction bases: 6. The DNA for the CDR3 is TGCAGCGTCAGGACAGGGATGGACTATGGCTACACCTTC. Its protein is CSVRTGMDYGYTF.

This chain connects TRBV18 to TRBJ2-1, with D perhaps TRBD1 (5 bases). The CDR3 consists of 13 residues. Germline CDR1 reads KGHSH; CDR2 reads LQKENI. Trimming left V 3 bases short and J 6 bases short, with 9 bases between. Written as DNA, the CDR3 is TGTGCCAGCTCACCCCAGGGCGGCAATGAGCAGTTCTTC. It translates to CASSPQGGNEQFF. Full variable domain (missing parts from reference TRBV18 and TRBJ2-1): NAGVMQNPRHLVRRRGQEARLRCSPMKGHSHVYWYRQLPEEGLKFMVYLQKENIIDESGMPKERFSAEFPKEGPSILRIQQVVRGDSAAYFCASSPQGGNEQFFGPGTRLTVL.

The V gene is TRBV3-1 (or the pseudogene TRBV3-2), the J gene TRBJ1-2, with D uncertain. Germline values: CDR1 LGHDT, CDR2 YNNKEL (reference sequence). With 3 bases removed from V and 0 bases from J, the gap between germline ends came to 8 bases. This CDR3 has 14 amino acids. CDR3 sequence (DNA): TGTGCCAGCAGCCACAGGAACACTAACTATGGCTACACCTTC. Its translation: CASSHRNTNYGYTF.

This rearrangement joins TRBV10-3 to TRBJ1-3; tentative D call: TRBD1 (5 bases). The CDR3 contains 17 residues. Trimming left V 8 bases short and J 2 bases short, with 22 bases between. CDR1 ENHRY and CDR2 SYGVKD come from the germline V gene. The CDR3 DNA reads TGTGCCATCGGGACTGGTCAGGTCCTACAGCCTGGAAACACCATATATTTT. Its protein product is CAIGTGQVLQPGNTIYF.

This clone was observed once. The rearrangement links TRBV24-1 to TRBJ2-2, with 9 bases identical to TRBD1. With 7 bases clipped from V and 1 base from J, the junction kept 3 bases outside the gene matches. CDR1 is KGHDR, CDR2 SFDVKD, per germline. The CDR3 runs 15 residues. The CDR3 nucleotides are TGTGCCACCAGGGGACAGGGAGGGAACACCGGGGAGCTGTTTTTT. Translation: CATRGQGGNTGELFF.

The V and J genes are TRBV5-1 and TRBJ2-1; 14 bases fit TRBD2. J was trimmed by 6 bases and V by 5 bases; bases with no gene match: 7. Germline V gene sequence: CDR1 SGHRS, CDR2 YFSETQ. The CDR3 sequence is 16 residues long. The DNA for the CDR3 is TGCGCCAGCAGACAGACGGGACTAGCGGGGGTCAATGAGCAGTTCTTC. Its protein is CASRQTGLAGVNEQFF.

The rearrangement joins TRBV5-4 to TRBJ2-7, with 7 bases lining up with TRBD1. J gave up 0 bases and V 5 bases, and 5 bases lay outside the gene matches. This CDR3 comprises 14 residues. Germline lookup yields CDR1 SGHNT and CDR2 YYREEE (reference sequence). This CDR3 is CASSTGTDSYEQYF. The CDR3 DNA reads TGTGCCAGCAGTACCGGGACAGACTCCTACGAGCAGTACTTC.

This chain uses TRBV30 with TRBJ1-2; TRBD1 aligns across 8 bases. V trimming: 1 base; J trimming: 4 bases; junction bases outside the gene matches: 5. This CDR3 is built from 14 residues. Germline CDR1 is GTSNPN and CDR2 is SVGIG (reference sequence). Here the CDR3 DNA reads TGTGCCTGGAGTGGGACAGGGAACGGCTATGGCTACACCTTC. Translated, it gives CAWSGTGNGYGYTF.